This TCR beta chain was sequenced for a study of blood T cell repertoires in COVID-19. Overall study: Samples taken during acute and convalescent COVID-19 were collected in the United States, Italy and Spain. T cells, B-cell-depleted T cells, or PBMCs provided the cDNA or gDNA that served as material.

Source study methods: Quantification of nucleated cells was approximated via reference gene primer amplification. The protocol was immunoSEQ multiplex PCR, while the TCRdb copy is restricted to in-frame clones and leaves out a portion. The DNA was the basis for D and trimming; V, J and clone size are from that table. Here the sample spans almost 70,000 clones, around three quarters being singletons. Germline V gene lookup returns CDR1 SNHLY and CDR2 FYNNEI. The CDR3 has 14 amino acids. The ends lost 1 base at V and 4 bases at J; junction bases unmatched: 1. The chain joins TRBV2 to TRBJ1-5; 7 bases line up with TRBD1. This clonotype originated in a man aged 60-69 years with acute or convalescent COVID-19. Sequenced sample: peripheral blood. The CDR3 DNA sequence: TGTGCCAGCAGTGAAGAACAGGGGAATCAGCCCCAGCATTTT. Translated, it gives CASSEEQGNQPQHF.